Below are 8 T cell receptor beta chains sequenced from a single sample in a study of blood T cell repertoires in COVID-19. Sequencing used immunoSEQ multiplex PCR; TCRdb keeps in-frame clones, though not all of them. The table has hundreds of thousands of clones, about 85% seen once. Sequencing was performed on PBMCs or T cells enriched from blood (not recorded which). The source of these receptors is a woman aged 45 to 65 who had recovered from COVID-19.

The chain recombines TRBV5-1 with TRBJ1-1, with D perhaps TRBD1 (5 bases). CDR1 is SGHRS, CDR2 YFSETQ, per germline. This CDR3 region has 16 residues. The V end lost 1 base, the J end lost 1 base, and 14 bases lay between the germline ends. In DNA form, the CDR3 reads TGCGCCAGCAGCTTGCTAGACCAGGGATCGAACACTGAAGCTTTCTTT. Protein sequence: CASSLLDQGSNTEAFF.

The gene calls are TRBV7-9 and TRBJ1-1; TRBD1 aligns across 7 bases. V trimming: 1 base; J trimming: 7 bases; junction bases outside the gene matches: 3. Per germline, CDR1 SEHNR and CDR2 FQNEAQ (reference sequence). This CDR3 contains 13 residues. The CDR3 DNA sequence: TGTGCCAGCAGCTTAGGCGCAGGGGGTGAAGCTTTCTTT. Amino acids: CASSLGAGGEAFF.

The chain recombines TRBV3-1 (or the pseudogene TRBV3-2) with TRBJ2-7; D is possibly TRBD1 (6 bases). CDR1 LGHDT and CDR2 YNNKEL come from the germline V gene (reference sequence). This CDR3 region has 14 residues. V shed 2 bases and J shed 2 bases, with 10 bases lying between them. CDR3 DNA: TGTGCCAGCAGCCAAAGGACAGTCACCTACGAGCAGTACTTC. Translated, it gives CASSQRTVTYEQYF.

This chain connects TRBV19 to TRBJ1-5; the match to TRBD1 covers 12 bases. CDR3 length: 16 residues. J gave up 6 bases and V 1 base, and 4 bases lay outside the gene matches. Germline V gene sequence: CDR1 LNHDA, CDR2 SQIVND (reference sequence). Here the CDR3 reads CASSIGDRGRGQPQHF. The CDR3 DNA is TGTGCCAGTAGTATAGGGGACAGGGGGCGAGGTCAGCCCCAGCATTTT. The entire variable domain, with the rest obtained from reference TRBV19 and TRBJ1-5, is as follows: DGGITQSPKYLFRKEGQNVTLSCEQNLNHDAMYWYRQDPGQGLRLIYYSQIVNDFQKGDIAEGYSVSREKKESFPLTVTSAQKNPTAFYLCASSIGDRGRGQPQHFGDGTRLSIL.

This chain joins TRBV5-6 and TRBJ2-7; the D gene is possibly TRBD1 (6 bases). This CDR3 contains 16 residues. Trimming pared 3 bases from V and 5 bases from J, leaving 21 bases between. Germline V gene lookup returns CDR1 SGHDT and CDR2 YYEEEE. The DNA for the CDR3 is TGTGCCAGCAGCTGGGGCCGGGGCAGGGGTGTCCACGAGCAGTACTTC. This encodes CASSWGRGRGVHEQYF.

V gene TRBV25-1 combines with J gene TRBJ1-5; possibly TRBD1 for D (5 bases). This CDR3 is 14 amino acids long. Trimming removed 3 bases from V and 2 bases from J, with 8 bases in between. Germline loops: CDR1 MGHDK, CDR2 SYGVNS. The CDR3 is CASSDLGGNQPQHF. The DNA for the CDR3 is TGTGCCAGCAGTGATTTAGGGGGCAATCAGCCCCAGCATTTT.

The sample holds a few counts of this clone. The chain is built from TRBV5-1 and TRBJ2-7, with 8 bases aligning to TRBD1. CDR3 size: 14 residues. V lost 4 bases, J lost 0 bases, and 3 bases stayed unmatched. From germline, CDR1 is SGHRS and CDR2 YFSETQ. The CDR3 bases are TGCGCCAGCAGCGGACAGGGACCCTCCTACGAGCAGTACTTC. This encodes CASSGQGPSYEQYF.

The gene calls are TRBV11-1 and TRBJ2-1; no definite D call. Germline-derived CDR1 and CDR2 are SGHAT and FQDESV (reference sequence). The CDR3 contains 15 residues. The V end was cut by 2 bases, the J end by 3 bases, with 11 bases between. The CDR3 region has the DNA TGTGCCAGCAGCTTATCACCCATGAGCTACAATGAGCAGTTCTTC. Encoded protein: CASSLSPMSYNEQFF.